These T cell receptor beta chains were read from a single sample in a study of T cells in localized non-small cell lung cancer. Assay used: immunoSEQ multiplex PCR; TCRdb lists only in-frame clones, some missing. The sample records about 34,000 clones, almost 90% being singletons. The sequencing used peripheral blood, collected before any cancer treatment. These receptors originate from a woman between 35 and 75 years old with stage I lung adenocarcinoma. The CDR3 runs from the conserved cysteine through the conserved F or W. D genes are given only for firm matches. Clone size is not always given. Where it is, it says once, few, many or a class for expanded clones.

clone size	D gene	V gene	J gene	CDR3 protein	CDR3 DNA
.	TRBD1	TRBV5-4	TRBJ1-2	CASSLGQGILANYGYTF	TGTGCCAGCAGCTTGGGACAGGGGATACTAGCTAACTATGGCTACACCTTC
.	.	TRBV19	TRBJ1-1	CASSIDRGSSEAFF	TGTGCCAGTAGTATTGATAGGGGCTCGAGTGAAGCTTTCTTT
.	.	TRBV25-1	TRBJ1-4	CASRQGGEKLFF	TGTGCCAGCAGACAGGGTGGTGAAAAACTGTTTTTT
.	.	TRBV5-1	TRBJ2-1	CASSLDGGPSYNEQFF	TGCGCCAGCAGCTTGGATGGGGGACCCTCCTACAATGAGCAGTTCTTC
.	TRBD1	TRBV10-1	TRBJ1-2	CASSPGQGVGYTF	TGCGCCAGCAGCCCGGGACAGGGGGTTGGCTACACCTTC
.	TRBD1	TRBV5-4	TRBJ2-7	CASSLPGQGPHEQYF	TGTGCCAGCAGCTTACCTGGACAGGGGCCCCACGAGCAGTACTTC
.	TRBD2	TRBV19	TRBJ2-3	CASRPQAGGNTDTQYF	TGTGCCAGTAGGCCCCAAGCGGGGGGGAACACAGATACGCAGTATTTT
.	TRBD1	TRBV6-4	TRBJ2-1	CASSLYPGQGGINEQFF	TGTGCCAGCAGTCTCTACCCGGGACAGGGGGGTATCAATGAGCAGTTCTTC
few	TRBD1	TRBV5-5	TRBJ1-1	CASSLTPGQGRAFF	TGTGCCAGCAGCTTAACACCGGGACAGGGCAGAGCTTTCTTT
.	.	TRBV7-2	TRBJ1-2	CASSLERGPYGYTF	TGTGCCAGCAGCCTAGAAAGAGGGCCATATGGCTACACCTTC
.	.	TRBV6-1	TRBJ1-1	CASSLKSENTEAFF	TGTGCCAGCAGTTTAAAGAGCGAGAACACTGAAGCTTTCTTT
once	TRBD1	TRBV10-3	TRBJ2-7	CAITAGTGTYEQYF	TGTGCCATCACCGCCGGGACAGGGACCTACGAGCAGTACTTC
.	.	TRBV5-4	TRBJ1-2	CASSAGTYGYTF	TGTGCCAGCAGCGCCGGGACCTATGGCTACACCTTC
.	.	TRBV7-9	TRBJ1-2	CASSLVGGAHFGYTF	TGTGCCAGCAGCTTAGTTGGTGGGGCGCATTTTGGCTACACCTTC
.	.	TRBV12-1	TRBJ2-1	CASSWDNEQFF	TGTGCCAGCAGCTGGGACAATGAGCAGTTCTTC
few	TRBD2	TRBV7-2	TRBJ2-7	CASSLVGGNEQYF	TGTGCCAGCAGCTTAGTCGGGGGGAACGAGCAGTACTTC
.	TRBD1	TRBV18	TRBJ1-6	CASSPLGQGAYNSPLHF	TGTGCCAGCTCACCACTCGGTCAGGGGGCCTATAATTCACCCCTCCACTTT
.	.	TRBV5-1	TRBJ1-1	CASSSGMIYTEAFF	TGCGCCAGCAGCTCAGGTATGATTTACACTGAAGCTTTCTTT
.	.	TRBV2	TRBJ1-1	CASRVNTEAFF	TGTGCCAGCAGGGTGAACACTGAAGCTTTCTTT
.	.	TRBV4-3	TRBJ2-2	CASSQGSGENPGELFF	TGCGCCAGCAGCCAAGGGTCAGGGGAGAACCCCGGGGAGCTGTTTTTT
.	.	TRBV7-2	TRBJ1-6	CASSLRTGNSPLHF	TGTGCCAGCAGCTTAAGGACGGGGAATTCACCCCTCCACTTT
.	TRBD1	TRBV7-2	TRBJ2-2	CASSSTDRGPYTGELFF	TGTGCCAGCAGCTCCACGGACAGGGGGCCTTACACCGGGGAGCTGTTTTTT
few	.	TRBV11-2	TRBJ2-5	CASSLVGGLETQYF	TGTGCCAGCAGCTTAGTCGGGGGGCTGGAGACCCAGTACTTC
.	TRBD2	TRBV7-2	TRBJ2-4	CASSLVLAENIQYF	TGTGCCAGCAGCTTAGTGCTAGCGGAAAACATTCAGTACTTC
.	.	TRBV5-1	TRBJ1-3	CASSPFEGSGNTIYF	TGCGCCAGCAGCCCCTTCGAGGGATCTGGAAACACCATATATTTT
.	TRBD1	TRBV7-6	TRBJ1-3	CASSLGVPGGFGNTIYF	TGTGCCAGCAGCTTAGGAGTACCAGGGGGCTTTGGAAACACCATATATTTT
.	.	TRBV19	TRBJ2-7	CASSIDDLTGTPTYEQYF	TGTGCCAGTAGTATAGATGACCTCACCGGGACACCAACCTACGAGCAGTACTTC